The TCR beta chain described here comes from a study of control samples from healthy donors and cancer patients. Germline V gene data show CDR1 as LGHNA and CDR2 as YNFKEQ. The CDR3 loop spans 15 amino acids. V was shortened by 4 bases and J by 3 bases, with 13 bases between the two germline ends. This table comes from immunoSEQ multiplex PCR, and its TCRdb copy is limited to in-frame clones, with some not included. Found here are 65,000 to 90,000 clones, about 95% of them singletons; the top ten hold under 3.5%. Sequencing used blood. V is TRBV4-2 and J is TRBJ1-5; D is perhaps TRBD1 (5 bases). This sequence originates from a woman in her 30s in good health. In DNA form, the CDR3 reads TGTGCCAGCAGCCCGGGACGGAACTACAATCAGCCCCAGCATTTT. It specifies CASSPGRNYNQPQHF.